This T cell receptor beta chain emerged from a study of T cells in Graves' hyperthyroidism and ophthalmopathy (dated by TCRdb to between 2018 and 2021). About the full investigation: Peripheral blood samples were taken at the time of initial diagnosis, prior to any treatment. To identify TCR V-J signatures that set the groups apart, the researchers used a discovery cohort of about a hundred patients, made up of 40 to 45 with Graves' ophthalmopathy and 57 with stable Graves' hyperthyroidism. An independent validation cohort of 18 to 20 hyperthyroidism patients and 17 patients who later progressed to ophthalmopathy tested prospective prediction of ophthalmopathy. The 100 or so discovery patients were divided at random into training and test sets in a 7:3 ratio. In several Graves' hyperthyroidism patients, the study also compared T-cell repertoires from thyroid tissue with T-cell repertoires from blood. Once sampling was done, hyperthyroidism patients were given methimazole at a starting dose of 30 mg daily, whereas ophthalmopathy patients were given high-dose intravenous methylprednisolone. According to the paper, TCR Vbeta CDR3 sequencing was carried out on over 130 peripheral blood samples, which came from 40 to 45 ophthalmopathy, approximately 78 hyperthyroidism and around 17 progressor patients.

The sample holds many counts of this clonotype. Its cognate antigen has yet to be identified. Base quality data are lacking; no much larger clone is found one base away. Summary of the overall study and its limitations: Blood samples also contained most of the expanded thyroid clonotypes (frequency above 0.001), which suggests that blood repertoires may reflect thyroid immune responses. Sample size was not statistically predetermined, and investigators were not blinded to group allocation. In validation, the model predicted progression to ophthalmopathy with 60% to 71% sensitivity and about 73% specificity, a median of 6.5 months before onset. In cross-validation, a model built on a 13 V-J signature told ophthalmopathy apart from stable hyperthyroidism with 85% to 90% sensitivity and around 84% specificity, and in testing the same model reached 80%/75%.

According to the germline V gene, CDR1 reads SGHAT and CDR2 reads FQNNGV. Inclusive of the bounding cysteine and phenylalanine, the CDR3 is 13 residues long. CDR3 DNA only is kept here, 39 bases in frame from base 1. V loses 1 base, J loses 6 bases, and the germline ends lie 7 bases apart. Ophthalmopathy patients had moderately to severely active disease, with a Clinical Activity Score of 3 or more, a NOSPECS grade of 4 or more, and a disease duration of less than 3 months. The study excluded patients with uncontrolled infections, other autoimmune diseases, pregnancy or lactation. Diagnoses relied on clinical symptoms, serum thyroxine and TRAb, thyroid ultrasound and orbital computed tomography. PBMCs were separated from roughly 9.3 ml of fresh peripheral blood using Ficoll-Paque density gradient centrifugation. Total RNA was extracted using Trizol reagent, and RNA quality was assessed on an Agilent 2100 Bioanalyzer.

Amplification of TCR beta CDR3 regions was carried out from RNA transcripts. The first round of RT-PCR for the TCR CDR3 was performed with the HTBI primer set and the Qiagen OneStep RT-PCR kit. A second multiplex PCR round built the libraries, followed by size selection and purification. Sequencing of the libraries was done on an Illumina HiSeq2000 using paired-end 100 bp reads. Turning to the authors' computational methods: Raw data were processed with SOAPnuke, discarding reads with adapters, uncalled bases, mean Phred below 15, or no exact constant-primer or identifier match. COPE v1.2.5 was used to merge the high-quality paired reads, and each unique nucleotide sequence was defined as a clonotype. Clonotypes were aligned to IMGT TRBV, TRBD and TRBJ reference segments using MiTCR v1.1. The analysis was restricted to V-J combinations with a frequency above 0.0001, which together covered just over 99% of the repertoires. A TCS score was defined as the ratio of F50 (clonal expansion) to E x V (chaos), with BLOSUM62-based TCRdist applied between CDR3 peptides within each V-J. Welch's t-statistics and random forest reduced around 520 V-J features to 13, which were used in a naive Bayes classifier (R e1071). The raw public reads went through TCRdb reprocessing: fastp at Q25, MiXCR clone calling, in-frame beta chains kept. Entries are consolidated by CDR3 protein sequence, retaining the most common genes and DNA. V and J calls and clone size were set by TCRdb, not the authors. The sample has tens of thousands of distinct CDR3 sequences on record, less than 60% of them singletons. Roughly 10% of the sample is taken by the ten largest.

This sequence originates from a woman between 50 and 59 years old with Graves' ophthalmopathy. The chain joins TRBV11-2 to TRBJ2-1, with the D gene tentatively TRBD1 or TRBD2, based on 5 matching bases in each. Sequenced sample: blood. The base sequence is TGTGCCAGCAGCTTAGGGGACGCCAATGAGCAGTTCTTC. This translates into CASSLGDANEQFF.